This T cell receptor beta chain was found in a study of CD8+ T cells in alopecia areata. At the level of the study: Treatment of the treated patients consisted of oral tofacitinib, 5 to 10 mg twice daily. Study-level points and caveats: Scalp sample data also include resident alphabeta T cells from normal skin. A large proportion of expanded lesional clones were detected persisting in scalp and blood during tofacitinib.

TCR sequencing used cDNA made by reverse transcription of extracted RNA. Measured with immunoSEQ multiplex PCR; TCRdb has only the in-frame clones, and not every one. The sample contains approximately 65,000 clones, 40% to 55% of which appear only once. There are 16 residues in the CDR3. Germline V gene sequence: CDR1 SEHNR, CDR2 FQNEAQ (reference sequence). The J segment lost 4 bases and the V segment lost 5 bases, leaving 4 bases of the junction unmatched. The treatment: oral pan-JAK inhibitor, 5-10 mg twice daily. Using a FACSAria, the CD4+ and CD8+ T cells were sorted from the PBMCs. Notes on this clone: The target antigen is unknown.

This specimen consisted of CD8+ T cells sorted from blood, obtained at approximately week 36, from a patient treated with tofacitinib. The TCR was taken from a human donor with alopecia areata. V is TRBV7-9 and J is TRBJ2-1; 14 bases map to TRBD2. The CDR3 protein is CASSGLAGGFYNEQFF. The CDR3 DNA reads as TGTGCCAGCAGCGGACTAGCGGGAGGTTTTTACAATGAGCAGTTCTTC.